Included here is one TCR beta chain sequence, with context. This sample was taken from a study of T cell responses to AZD1222 COVID-19 vaccine. TCRdb's table, derived via immunoSEQ multiplex PCR, lists solely in-frame clones and lacks some. Here the sample spans about 120,000 clones, 75% to 90% being singletons. Germline V gene data show CDR1 as SGHRS and CDR2 as YFSETQ. The CDR3 is made up of 15 amino acids. Trimming took 3 bases from V and 5 from J; bases not matched to a gene: 5. This material consisted of peripheral blood, taken on day 0 of MenACWY control vaccination. This clonotype originated in an adult in good health. This sequence joins TRBV5-1 and TRBJ2-1; 10 nucleotides agree with TRBD2. CDR3 in DNA: TGCGCCAGCAGCTCAAGCGGGGGGGCGGACAATGAGCAGTTCTTC. Encoded protein: CASSSSGGADNEQFF.